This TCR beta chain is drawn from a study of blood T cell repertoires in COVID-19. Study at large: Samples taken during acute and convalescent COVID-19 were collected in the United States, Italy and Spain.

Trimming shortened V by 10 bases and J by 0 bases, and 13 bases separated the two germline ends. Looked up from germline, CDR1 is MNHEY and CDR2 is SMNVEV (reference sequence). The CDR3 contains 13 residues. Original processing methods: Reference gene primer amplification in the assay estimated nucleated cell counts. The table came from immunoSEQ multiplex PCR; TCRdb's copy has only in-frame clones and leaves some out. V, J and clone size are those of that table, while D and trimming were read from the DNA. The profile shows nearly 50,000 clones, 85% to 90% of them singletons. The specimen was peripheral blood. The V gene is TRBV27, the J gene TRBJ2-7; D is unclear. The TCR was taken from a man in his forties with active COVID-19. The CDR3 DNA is TGTGCCACCTCTTCCAGCGACTCCTACGAGCAGTACTTC. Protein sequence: CATSSSDSYEQYF.